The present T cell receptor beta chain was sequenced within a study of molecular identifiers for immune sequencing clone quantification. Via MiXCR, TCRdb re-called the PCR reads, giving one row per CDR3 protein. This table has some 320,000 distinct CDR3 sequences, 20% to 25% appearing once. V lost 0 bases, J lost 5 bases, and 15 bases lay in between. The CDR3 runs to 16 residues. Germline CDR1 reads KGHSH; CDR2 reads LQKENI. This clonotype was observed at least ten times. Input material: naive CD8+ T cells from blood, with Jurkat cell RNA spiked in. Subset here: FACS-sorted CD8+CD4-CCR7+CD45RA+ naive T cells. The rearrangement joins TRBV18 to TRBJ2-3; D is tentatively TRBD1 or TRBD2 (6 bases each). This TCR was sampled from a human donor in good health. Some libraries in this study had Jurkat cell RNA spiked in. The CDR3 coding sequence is TGTGCCAGCTCACCACCGGAGGGGGGCTTTGGAGATACGCAGTATTTT. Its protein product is CASSPPEGGFGDTQYF.